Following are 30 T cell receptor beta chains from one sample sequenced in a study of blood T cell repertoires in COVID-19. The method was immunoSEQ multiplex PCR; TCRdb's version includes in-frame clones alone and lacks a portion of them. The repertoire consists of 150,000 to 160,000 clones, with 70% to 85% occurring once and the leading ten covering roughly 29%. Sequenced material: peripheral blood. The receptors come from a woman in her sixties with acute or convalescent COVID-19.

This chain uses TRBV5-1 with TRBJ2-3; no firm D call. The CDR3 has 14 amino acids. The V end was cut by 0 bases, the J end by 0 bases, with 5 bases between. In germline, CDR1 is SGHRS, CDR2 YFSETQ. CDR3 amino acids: CASSLAQSTDTQYF. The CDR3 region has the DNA TGCGCCAGCAGCTTGGCCCAGAGCACAGATACGCAGTATTTT.

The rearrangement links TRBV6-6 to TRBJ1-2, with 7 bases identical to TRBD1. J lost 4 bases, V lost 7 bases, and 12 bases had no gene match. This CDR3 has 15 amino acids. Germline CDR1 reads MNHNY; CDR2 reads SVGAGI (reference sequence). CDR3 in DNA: TGTGCCAGCAAACAACCGGGACAGCAAACCTATGGCTACACCTTC. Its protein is CASKQPGQQTYGYTF.

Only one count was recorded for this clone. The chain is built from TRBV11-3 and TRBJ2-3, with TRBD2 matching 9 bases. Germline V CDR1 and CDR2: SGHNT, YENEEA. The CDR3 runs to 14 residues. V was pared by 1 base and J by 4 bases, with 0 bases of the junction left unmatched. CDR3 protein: CASSLVAGADTQYF. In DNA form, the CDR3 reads TGTGCCAGCAGCTTAGTAGCGGGGGCAGATACGCAGTATTTT.

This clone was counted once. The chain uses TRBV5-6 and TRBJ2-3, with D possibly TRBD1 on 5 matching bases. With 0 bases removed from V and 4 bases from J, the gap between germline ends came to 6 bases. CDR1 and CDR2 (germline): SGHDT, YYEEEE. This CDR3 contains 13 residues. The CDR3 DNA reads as TGTGCCAGCAGCTTGGTGGGGCCAGATACGCAGTATTTT. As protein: CASSLVGPDTQYF.

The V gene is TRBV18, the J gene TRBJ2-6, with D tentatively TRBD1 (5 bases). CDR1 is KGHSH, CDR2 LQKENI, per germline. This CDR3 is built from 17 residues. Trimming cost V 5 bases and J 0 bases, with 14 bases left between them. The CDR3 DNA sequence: TGTGCCAGCTCATCCCGGGCAGGGAACTCTGGGGCCAACGTCCTGACTTTC. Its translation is CASSSRAGNSGANVLTF.

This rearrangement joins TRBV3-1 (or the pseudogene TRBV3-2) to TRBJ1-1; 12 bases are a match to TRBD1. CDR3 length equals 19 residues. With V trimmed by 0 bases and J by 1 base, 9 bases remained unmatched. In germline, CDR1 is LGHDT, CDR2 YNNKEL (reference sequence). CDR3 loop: CASSQDPGDRGRTNTEAFF. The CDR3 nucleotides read TGTGCCAGCAGCCAAGATCCTGGGGACAGGGGGCGAACGAACACTGAAGCTTTCTTT.

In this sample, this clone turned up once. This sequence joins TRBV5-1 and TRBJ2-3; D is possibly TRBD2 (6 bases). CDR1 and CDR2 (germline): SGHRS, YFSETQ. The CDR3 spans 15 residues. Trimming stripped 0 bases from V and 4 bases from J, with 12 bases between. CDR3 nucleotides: TGCGCCAGCAGCTTGGGACTAGGGTTTTCAGATACGCAGTATTTT. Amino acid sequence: CASSLGLGFSDTQYF.

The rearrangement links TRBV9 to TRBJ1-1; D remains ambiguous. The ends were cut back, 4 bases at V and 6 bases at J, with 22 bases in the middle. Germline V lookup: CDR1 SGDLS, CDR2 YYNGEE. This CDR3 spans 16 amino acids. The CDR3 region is CASSPAGFGGYAEAFF. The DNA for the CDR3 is TGTGCCAGCAGCCCCGCGGGTTTTGGAGGGTACGCTGAAGCTTTCTTT.

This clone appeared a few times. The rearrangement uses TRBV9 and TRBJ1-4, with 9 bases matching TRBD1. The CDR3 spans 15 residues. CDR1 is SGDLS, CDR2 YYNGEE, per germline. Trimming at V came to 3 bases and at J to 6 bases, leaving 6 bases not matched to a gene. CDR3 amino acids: CASSDGTGRHEKLFF. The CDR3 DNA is TGTGCCAGCAGCGACGGGACAGGGAGGCATGAAAAACTGTTTTTT.

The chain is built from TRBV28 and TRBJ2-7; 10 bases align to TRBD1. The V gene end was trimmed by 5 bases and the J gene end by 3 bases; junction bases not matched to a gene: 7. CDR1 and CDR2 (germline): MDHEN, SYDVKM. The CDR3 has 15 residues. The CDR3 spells CASSPAGTGDYEQYV. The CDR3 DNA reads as TGTGCCAGCAGTCCCGCCGGGACAGGGGACTACGAGCAGTACGTC.

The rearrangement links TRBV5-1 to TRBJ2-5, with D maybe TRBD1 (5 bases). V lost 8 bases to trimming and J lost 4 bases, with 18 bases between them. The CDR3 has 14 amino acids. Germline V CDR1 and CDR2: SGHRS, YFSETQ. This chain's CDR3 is CASAAPSRAETQYF. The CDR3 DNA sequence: TGCGCCAGTGCGGCCCCTTCCAGGGCAGAGACCCAGTACTTC.

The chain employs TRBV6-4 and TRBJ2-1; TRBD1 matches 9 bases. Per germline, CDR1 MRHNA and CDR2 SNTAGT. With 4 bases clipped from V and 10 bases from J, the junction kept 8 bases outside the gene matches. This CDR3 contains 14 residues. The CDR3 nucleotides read TGTGCCAGCAGTGCCCAACAGGGGGCCGGCGAGCAGTTCTTC. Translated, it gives CASSAQQGAGEQFF.

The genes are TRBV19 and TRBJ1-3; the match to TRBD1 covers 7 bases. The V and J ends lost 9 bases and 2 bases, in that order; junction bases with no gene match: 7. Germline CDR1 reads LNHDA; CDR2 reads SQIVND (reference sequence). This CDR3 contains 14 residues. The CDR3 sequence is CASMTGRAGNTIYF. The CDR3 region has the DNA TGTGCCAGCATGACAGGGAGAGCTGGAAACACCATATATTTT.

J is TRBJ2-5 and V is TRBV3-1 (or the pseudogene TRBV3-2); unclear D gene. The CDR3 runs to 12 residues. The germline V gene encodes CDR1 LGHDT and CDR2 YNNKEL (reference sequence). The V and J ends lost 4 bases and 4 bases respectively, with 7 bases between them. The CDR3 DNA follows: TGTGCCAGCAGCCTTCTAGGAGAGACCCAGTACTTC. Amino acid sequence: CASSLLGETQYF.

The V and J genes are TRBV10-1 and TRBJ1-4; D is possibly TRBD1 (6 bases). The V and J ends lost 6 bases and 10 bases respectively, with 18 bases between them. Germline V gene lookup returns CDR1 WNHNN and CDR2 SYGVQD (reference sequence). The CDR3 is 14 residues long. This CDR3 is CASSTGSVGGKLFF. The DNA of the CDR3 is TGCGCCAGCAGCACAGGGAGTGTAGGTGGAAAACTGTTTTTT.

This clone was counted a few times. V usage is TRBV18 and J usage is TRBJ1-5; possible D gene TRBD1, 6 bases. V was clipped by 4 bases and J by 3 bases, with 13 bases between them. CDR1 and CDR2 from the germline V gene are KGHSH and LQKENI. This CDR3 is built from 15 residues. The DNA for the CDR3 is TGTGCCAGCTCACTCACAGGGCGGGTCAATCAGCCCCAGCATTTT. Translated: CASSLTGRVNQPQHF.

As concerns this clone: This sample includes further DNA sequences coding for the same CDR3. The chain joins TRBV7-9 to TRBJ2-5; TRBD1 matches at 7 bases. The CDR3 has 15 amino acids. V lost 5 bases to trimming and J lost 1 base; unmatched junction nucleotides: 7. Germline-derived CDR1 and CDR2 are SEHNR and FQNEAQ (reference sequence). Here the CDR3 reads CASSLRQGSQETQYF. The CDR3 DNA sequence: TGTGCCAGCAGCCTCCGACAGGGATCCCAAGAGACCCAGTACTTC.

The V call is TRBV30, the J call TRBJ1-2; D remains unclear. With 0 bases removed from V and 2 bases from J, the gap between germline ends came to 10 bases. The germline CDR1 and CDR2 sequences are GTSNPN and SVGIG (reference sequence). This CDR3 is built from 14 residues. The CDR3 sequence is CAWSVPPVNYGYTF. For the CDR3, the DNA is TGTGCCTGGAGTGTACCCCCAGTGAACTATGGCTACACCTTC.

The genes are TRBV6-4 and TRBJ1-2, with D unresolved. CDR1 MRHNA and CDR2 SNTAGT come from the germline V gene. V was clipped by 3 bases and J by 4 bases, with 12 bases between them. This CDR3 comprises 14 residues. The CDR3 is CASSEYPRSYGYTF. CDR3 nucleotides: TGTGCCAGCAGTGAATACCCACGGTCCTATGGCTACACCTTC.

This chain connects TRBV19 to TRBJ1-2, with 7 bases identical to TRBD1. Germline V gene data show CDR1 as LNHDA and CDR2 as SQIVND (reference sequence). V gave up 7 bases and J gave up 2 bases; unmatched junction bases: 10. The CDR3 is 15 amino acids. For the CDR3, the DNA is TGTGCCAGTAACGTGAGAGGGGGCGCGAACTATGGCTACACCTTC. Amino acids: CASNVRGGANYGYTF.

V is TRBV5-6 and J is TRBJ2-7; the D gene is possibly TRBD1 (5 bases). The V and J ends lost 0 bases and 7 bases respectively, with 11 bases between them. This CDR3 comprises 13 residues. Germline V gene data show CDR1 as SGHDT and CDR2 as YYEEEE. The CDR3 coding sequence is TGTGCCAGCAGCTTGGGACAGTCTCGGGAGCAGTACTTC. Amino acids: CASSLGQSREQYF.

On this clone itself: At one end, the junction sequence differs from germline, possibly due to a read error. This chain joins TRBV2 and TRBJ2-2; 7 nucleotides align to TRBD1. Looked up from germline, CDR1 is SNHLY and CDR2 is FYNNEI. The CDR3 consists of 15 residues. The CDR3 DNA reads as TGTGCCAGCAGTCCAGACAGGGCGAAAACCGGGGAGCTGTTTTTT. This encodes CASSPDRAKTGELFF.

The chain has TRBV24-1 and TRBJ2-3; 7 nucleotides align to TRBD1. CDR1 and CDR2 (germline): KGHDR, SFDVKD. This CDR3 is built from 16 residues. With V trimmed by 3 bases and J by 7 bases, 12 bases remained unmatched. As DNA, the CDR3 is TGTGCCACCAGTGATACACCTACTGGGACAGCTCATACGCAGTATTTT. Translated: CATSDTPTGTAHTQYF.

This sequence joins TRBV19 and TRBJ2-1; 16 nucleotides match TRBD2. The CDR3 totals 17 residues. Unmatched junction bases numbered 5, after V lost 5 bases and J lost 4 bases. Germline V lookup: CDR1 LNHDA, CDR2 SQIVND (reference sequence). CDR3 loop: CASSVGTSGGDYNEQFF. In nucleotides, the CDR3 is TGTGCCAGTAGTGTCGGGACTAGCGGGGGGGATTACAATGAGCAGTTCTTC.

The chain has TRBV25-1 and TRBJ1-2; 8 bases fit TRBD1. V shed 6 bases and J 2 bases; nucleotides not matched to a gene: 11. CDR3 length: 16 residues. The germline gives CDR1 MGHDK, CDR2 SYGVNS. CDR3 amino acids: CASSHLNGQGNYGYTF. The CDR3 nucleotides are TGTGCCAGCAGCCACTTGAATGGACAGGGCAACTATGGCTACACCTTC.

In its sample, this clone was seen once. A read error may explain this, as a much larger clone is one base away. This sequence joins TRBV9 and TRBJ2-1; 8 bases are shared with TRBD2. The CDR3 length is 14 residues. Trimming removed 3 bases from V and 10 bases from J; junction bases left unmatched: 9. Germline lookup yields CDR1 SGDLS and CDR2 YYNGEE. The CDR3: CASSAAGGGGEQFF. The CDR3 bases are TGTGCCAGCAGCGCCGCCGGGGGCGGGGGGGAGCAGTTCTTC.

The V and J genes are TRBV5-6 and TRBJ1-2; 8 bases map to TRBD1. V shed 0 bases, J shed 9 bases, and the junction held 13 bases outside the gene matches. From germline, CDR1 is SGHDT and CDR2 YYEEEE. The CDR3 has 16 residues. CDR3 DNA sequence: TGTGCCAGCAGCTTGGTATGGGACAGGTTGGTCGGTAGCTACACCTTC. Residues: CASSLVWDRLVGSYTF. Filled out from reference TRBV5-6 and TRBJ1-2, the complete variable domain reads DAGVTQSPTHLIKTRGQQVTLRCSPKSGHDTVSWYQQALGQGPQFIFQYYEEEERQRGNFPDRFSGHQFPNYSSELNVNALLLGDSALYLCASSLVWDRLVGSYTFGSGTRLTVV.

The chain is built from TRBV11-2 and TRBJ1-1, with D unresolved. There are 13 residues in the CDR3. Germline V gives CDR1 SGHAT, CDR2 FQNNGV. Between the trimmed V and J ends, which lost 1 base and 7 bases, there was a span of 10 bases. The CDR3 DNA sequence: TGTGCCAGCAGCTTAGCAGGTCCGATTGAAGCTTTCTTT. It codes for CASSLAGPIEAFF.

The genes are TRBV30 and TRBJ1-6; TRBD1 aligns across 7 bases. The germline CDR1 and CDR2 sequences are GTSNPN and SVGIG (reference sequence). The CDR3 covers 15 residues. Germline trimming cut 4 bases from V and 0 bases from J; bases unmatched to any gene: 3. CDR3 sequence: CAWNRDSSYNSPLHF. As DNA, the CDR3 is TGTGCCTGGAATCGGGACAGCTCCTATAATTCACCCCTCCACTTT. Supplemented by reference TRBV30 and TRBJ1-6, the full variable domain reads SQTIHQWPATLVQPVGSPLSLECTVEGTSNPNLYWYRQAAGRGLQLLFYSVGIGQISSEVPQNLSASRPQDRQFILSSKKLLLSDSGFYLCAWNRDSSYNSPLHFGNGTRLTVT.

CDR3 sequence reads: CASSIRNPGQGDYEQYV. The CDR3 DNA reads as TGTGCCAGTAGTATCAGGAATCCGGGACAGGGGGACTACGAGCAGTACGTC. The J gene is TRBJ2-7, the V gene TRBV19; 11 bases fit TRBD1. The J segment lost 3 bases and the V segment lost 3 bases, leaving 10 bases of the junction unmatched. Germline V gene lookup returns CDR1 LNHDA and CDR2 SQIVND (reference sequence). The CDR3 runs 17 residues.